This paragraph reports one TCR beta chain. This clonotype was found a few times. Its binding antigen is unknown. It may be a read error: a sequence one base away is much more abundant. This entry comes from a study of patients with pleural tuberculosis (dated by TCRdb to the mid-2010s). The sequencing machine was an Illumina Genome Analyzer IIx. The raw public data were reprocessed by TCRdb itself: fastp quality trimming at Q25, MiXCR clonotype calling, in-frame beta chains only. Each entry merges the rows of one CDR3 protein and shows their most common DNA and genes. Present in this sample are 25,000 to 30,000 distinct CDR3 sequences, about 20% of which were seen just once. The ten top clones hold roughly 3.4% of the sample. According to the germline V gene, CDR1 reads SGHAT and CDR2 reads FQNNGV. V is cut by 6 bases and J by 11 bases, and the space between the germline ends is 13 bases. From its cysteine to its phenylalanine, the CDR3 spans 11 amino acids. Only the CDR3 region is kept as DNA, spanning 33 bases read in frame from base 1.

The clonotype comes from a human donor with pleural tuberculosis. The source material was peripheral blood. This chain is built from TRBV11-2 and TRBJ1-1, with no confidently assigned D gene. CDR3 reads: CASSYEGFAFF. Read as DNA, the sequence is TGTGCCAGCAGTTACGAGGGCTTCGCTTTCTTT. The variable domain in full, with residues beyond the CDR3 obtained from the reference TRBV11-2 and TRBJ1-1 genes, is EAGVAQSPRYKIIEKRQSVAFWCNPISGHATLYWYQQILGQGPKLLIQFQNNGVVDDSQLPKDRFSAERLKGVDSTLKIQPAKLEDSAVYLCASSYEGFAFFGQGTRLTVV.